This T cell receptor (beta chain) was documented in a study of identical twins. TCRdb re-derived calls from the 5' RACE reads in MiXCR, one entry per CDR3 protein. Of 550,000 to 800,000 distinct CDR3 sequences in the sample, about 7.1% were seen once. CDR3 size: 15 residues. Trimming removed 5 bases at V and 5 bases at J, with 15 bases between. Germline assignment: CDR1 MDHEN and CDR2 SYDVKM. Notes on this clonotype: No antigen is known for it.

Study-wide results and caveats: In monozygotic twins, models underestimated the sharing of out-of-frame TCR alpha. Researchers reported weaker excess twin sharing in beta out-of-frame sequences.

Another study also made use of these data, one on yellow fever vaccine responses in identical twins. This second study notes: Twin vaccine T cell responses reportedly seemed partly convergent, partly personalized.

What was sequenced was PBMCs. The clonotype originates from a woman aged 18-29 years in good health. V usage is TRBV28 and J usage is TRBJ1-4, with D tentatively TRBD1 (6 bases). In DNA, the CDR3 is TGTGCCAGCAGTCCAACACAGGGAGGAAATGAAAAACTGTTTTTT. This gives the protein CASSPTQGGNEKLFF. The complete variable domain, with remaining parts taken from reference TRBV28 and TRBJ1-4, reads DVKVTQSSRYLVKRTGEKVFLECVQDMDHENMFWYRQDPGLGLRLIYFSYDVKMKEKGDIPEGYSVSREKKERFSLILESASTNQTSMYLCASSPTQGGNEKLFFGSGTQLSVL.